The clone carrying this T cell receptor (beta chain) was detected many times. These data originate in a study of response to subunit inactivated influenza vaccine. MiXCR, run by TCRdb on the RT-PCR reads, gives a single entry per CDR3 protein. This table has about 700,000 distinct CDR3 sequences, approximately 13% appearing once. This CDR3 is 14 amino acids long. Germline CDR1 is SGHVS and CDR2 is FQNEAQ. After removal of 1 base from V and 7 bases from J, the junction contained 6 bases not matched to a gene. The TCR comes from a man aged 45-65 years who received an inactivated influenza vaccine. The sequencing here drew on PBMCs from blood, taken around two weeks before vaccination. J is TRBJ1-2 and V is TRBV7-8; 7 positions match TRBD1. CDR3 region: CASSLDRGSSGYTF. In DNA form, the CDR3 reads TGTGCCAGCAGCTTAGACAGGGGTTCGTCTGGCTACACCTTC.